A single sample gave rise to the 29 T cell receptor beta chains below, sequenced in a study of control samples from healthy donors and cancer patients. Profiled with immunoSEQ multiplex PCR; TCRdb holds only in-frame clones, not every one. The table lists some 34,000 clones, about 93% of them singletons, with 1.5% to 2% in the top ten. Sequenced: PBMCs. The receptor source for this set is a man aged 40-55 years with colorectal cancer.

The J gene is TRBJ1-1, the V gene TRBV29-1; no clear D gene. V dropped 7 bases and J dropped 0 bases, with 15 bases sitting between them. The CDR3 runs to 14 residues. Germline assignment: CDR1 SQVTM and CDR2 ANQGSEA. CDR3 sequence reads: CSAAPISMNTEAFF. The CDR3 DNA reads TGCAGCGCCGCCCCAATATCCATGAACACTGAAGCTTTCTTT.

DNA of the CDR3: TGTGCCTGGGGCGGACGGAGGAACACTGAAGCTTTCTTT. Translation gives CAWGGRRNTEAFF. The chain is built from TRBV30 and TRBJ1-1; D remains unclear. Trimming shortened V by 5 bases and J by 1 base, and 11 bases separated the two germline ends. Germline V gives CDR1 GTSNPN, CDR2 SVGIG (reference sequence). The CDR3 totals 13 residues.

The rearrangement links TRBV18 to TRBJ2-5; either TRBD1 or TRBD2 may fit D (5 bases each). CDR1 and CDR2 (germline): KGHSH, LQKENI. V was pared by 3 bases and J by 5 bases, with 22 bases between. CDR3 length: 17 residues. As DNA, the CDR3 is TGTGCCAGCTCACCGAAGGGACCTAGTCCATACGTGGAGACCCAGTACTTC. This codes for CASSPKGPSPYVETQYF. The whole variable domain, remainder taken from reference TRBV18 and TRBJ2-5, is NAGVMQNPRHLVRRRGQEARLRCSPMKGHSHVYWYRQLPEEGLKFMVYLQKENIIDESGMPKERFSAEFPKEGPSILRIQQVVRGDSAAYFCASSPKGPSPYVETQYFGPGTRLLVL.

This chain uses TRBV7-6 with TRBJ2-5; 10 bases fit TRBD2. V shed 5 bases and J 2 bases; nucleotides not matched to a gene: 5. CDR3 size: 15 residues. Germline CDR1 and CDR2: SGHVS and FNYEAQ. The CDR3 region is CASSPSGGVQETQYF. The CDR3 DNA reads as TGTGCCAGCAGCCCTAGCGGGGGTGTGCAAGAGACCCAGTACTTC.

The CDR3 DNA follows: TGTGCCAGTAGTATAGGACAGAGGGTCGGGGCTTTCTTT. It is translated as CASSIGQRVGAFF. The rearrangement links TRBV19 to TRBJ1-1; tentatively, D is TRBD1 (5 bases). This CDR3 has 13 residues. Germline V gene sequence: CDR1 LNHDA, CDR2 SQIVND (reference sequence). V was cut by 1 base and J by 11 bases, with 14 bases left in between.

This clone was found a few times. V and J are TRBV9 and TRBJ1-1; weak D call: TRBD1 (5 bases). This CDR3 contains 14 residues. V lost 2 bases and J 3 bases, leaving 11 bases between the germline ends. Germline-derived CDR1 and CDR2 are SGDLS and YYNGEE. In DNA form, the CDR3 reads TGTGCCAGCAGCGTCCTGGGGGTAGACACTGAAGCTTTCTTT. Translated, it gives CASSVLGVDTEAFF.

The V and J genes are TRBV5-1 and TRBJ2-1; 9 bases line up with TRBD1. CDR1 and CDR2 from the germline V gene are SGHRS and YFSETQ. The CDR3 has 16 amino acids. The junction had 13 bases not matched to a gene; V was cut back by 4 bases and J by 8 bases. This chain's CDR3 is CASSQNPGTGNHEQFF. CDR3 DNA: TGCGCCAGCAGCCAAAACCCCGGGACAGGGAACCATGAGCAGTTCTTC.

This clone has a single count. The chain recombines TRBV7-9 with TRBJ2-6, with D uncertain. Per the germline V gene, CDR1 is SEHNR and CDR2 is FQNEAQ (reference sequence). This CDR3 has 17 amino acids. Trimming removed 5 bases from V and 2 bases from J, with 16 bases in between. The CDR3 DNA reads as TGTGCCAGCAGCACTTCCCATGCCAGGACTGGGGCCAACGTCCTGACTTTC. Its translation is CASSTSHARTGANVLTF.

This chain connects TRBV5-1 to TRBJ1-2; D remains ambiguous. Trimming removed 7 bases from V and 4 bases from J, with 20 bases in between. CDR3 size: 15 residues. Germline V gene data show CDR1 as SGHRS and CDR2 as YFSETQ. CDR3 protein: CASARVGQITYGYTF. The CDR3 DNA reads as TGCGCCAGCGCTAGAGTCGGGCAAATCACCTATGGCTACACCTTC.

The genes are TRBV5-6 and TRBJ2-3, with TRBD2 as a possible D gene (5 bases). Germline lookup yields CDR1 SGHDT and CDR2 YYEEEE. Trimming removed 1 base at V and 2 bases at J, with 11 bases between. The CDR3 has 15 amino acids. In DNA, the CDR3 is TGTGCCAGCAGCTTGTTGGTCGGGGACACAGATACGCAGTATTTT. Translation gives CASSLLVGDTDTQYF.

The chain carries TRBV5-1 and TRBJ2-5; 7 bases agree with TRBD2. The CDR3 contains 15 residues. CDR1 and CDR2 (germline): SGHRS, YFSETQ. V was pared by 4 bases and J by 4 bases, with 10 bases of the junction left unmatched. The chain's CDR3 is CASSRDPGRGETQYF. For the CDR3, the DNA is TGCGCCAGCAGCCGAGATCCGGGGAGGGGAGAGACCCAGTACTTC.

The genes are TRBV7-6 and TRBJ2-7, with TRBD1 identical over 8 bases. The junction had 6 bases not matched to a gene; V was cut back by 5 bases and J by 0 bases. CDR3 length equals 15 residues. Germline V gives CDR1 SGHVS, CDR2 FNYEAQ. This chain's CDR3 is CASSSAGTGSYEQYF. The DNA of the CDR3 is TGTGCCAGCAGCAGCGCCGGGACAGGCTCCTACGAGCAGTACTTC.

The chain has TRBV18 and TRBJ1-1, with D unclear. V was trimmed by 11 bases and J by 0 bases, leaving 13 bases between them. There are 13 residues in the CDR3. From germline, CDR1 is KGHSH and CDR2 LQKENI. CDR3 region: CAGSTAMNTEAFF. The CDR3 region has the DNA TGTGCCGGATCGACGGCAATGAACACTGAAGCTTTCTTT.

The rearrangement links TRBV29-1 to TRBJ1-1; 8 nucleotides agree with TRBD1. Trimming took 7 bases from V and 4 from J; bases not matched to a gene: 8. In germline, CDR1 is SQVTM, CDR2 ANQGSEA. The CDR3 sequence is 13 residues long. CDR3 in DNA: TGCAGCGCCGACAGGGGTTCAGGCACTGAAGCTTTCTTT. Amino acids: CSADRGSGTEAFF.

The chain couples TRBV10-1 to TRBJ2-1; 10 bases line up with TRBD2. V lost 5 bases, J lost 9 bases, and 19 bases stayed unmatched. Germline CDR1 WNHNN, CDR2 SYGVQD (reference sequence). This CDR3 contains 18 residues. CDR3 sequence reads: CASSTEDPGTSERGEQFF. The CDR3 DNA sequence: TGCGCCAGCAGTACCGAAGATCCCGGGACTAGCGAAAGAGGTGAGCAGTTCTTC.

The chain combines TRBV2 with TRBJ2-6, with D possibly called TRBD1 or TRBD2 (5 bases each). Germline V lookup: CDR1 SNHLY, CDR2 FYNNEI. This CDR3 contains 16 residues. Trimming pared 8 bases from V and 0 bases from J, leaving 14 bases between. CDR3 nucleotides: TGTGCCAGCCGCCTTGGGGGATCCTCTGGGGCCAACGTCCTGACTTTC. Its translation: CASRLGGSSGANVLTF.

CDR3 sequence reads: CASSVGTDYEQYF. CDR3 DNA: TGTGCCAGCTCCGTGGGGACGGACTACGAGCAGTACTTC. The V gene is TRBV18, the J gene TRBJ2-7; perhaps D is TRBD1 or TRBD2 (5 bases each). This CDR3 comprises 13 residues. V lost 6 bases to trimming and J lost 3 bases, with 12 bases between them. Germline V gene lookup returns CDR1 KGHSH and CDR2 LQKENI.

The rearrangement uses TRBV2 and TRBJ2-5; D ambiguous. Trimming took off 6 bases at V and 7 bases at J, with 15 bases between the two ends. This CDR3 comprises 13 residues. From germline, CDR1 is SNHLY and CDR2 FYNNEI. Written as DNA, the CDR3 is TGTGCCAGCAGGCGCACAATGGATGGGACCCAGTACTTC. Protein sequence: CASRRTMDGTQYF.

The CDR3 DNA reads as TGTGCCAGCAGCCAAGCGGCTAGCGGGCGATCCTACGAGCAGTACTTC. Translation: CASSQAASGRSYEQYF. The chain combines TRBV3-1 (or the pseudogene TRBV3-2) with TRBJ2-7; 8 nucleotides agree with TRBD2. The CDR3 runs 16 residues. CDR1 is LGHDT, CDR2 YNNKEL, per germline (reference sequence). The junction had 6 bases not matched to a gene; V was cut back by 1 base and J by 1 base.

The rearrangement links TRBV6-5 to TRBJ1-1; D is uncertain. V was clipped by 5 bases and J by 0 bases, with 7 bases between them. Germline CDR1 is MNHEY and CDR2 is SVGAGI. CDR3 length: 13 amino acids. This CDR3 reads CASSPRVNTEAFF. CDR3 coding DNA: TGTGCCAGCAGTCCGAGGGTGAACACTGAAGCTTTCTTT.

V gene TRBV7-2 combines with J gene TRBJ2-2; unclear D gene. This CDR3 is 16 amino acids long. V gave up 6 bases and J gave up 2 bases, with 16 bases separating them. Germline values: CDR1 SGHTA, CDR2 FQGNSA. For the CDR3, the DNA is TGTGCCAGCAGTTTTTTGGTGCGTTCAAACACCGGGGAGCTGTTTTTT. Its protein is CASSFLVRSNTGELFF.

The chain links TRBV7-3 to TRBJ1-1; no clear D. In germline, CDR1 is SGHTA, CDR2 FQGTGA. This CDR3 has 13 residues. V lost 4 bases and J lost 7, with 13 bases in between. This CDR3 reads CASSSIPQSEAFF. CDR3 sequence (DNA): TGTGCCAGCAGCTCCATCCCACAGAGTGAAGCTTTCTTT.

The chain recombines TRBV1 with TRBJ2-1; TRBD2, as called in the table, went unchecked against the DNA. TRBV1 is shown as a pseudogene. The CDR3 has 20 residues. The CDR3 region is CTSSQDGLAGGDCVPNEQFF. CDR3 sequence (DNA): TGCACCAGCAGCCAAGATGGGCTAGCGGGGGGGGATTGTGTCCCCAATGAGCAGTTCTTC.

The CDR3 protein is CASSYSGRTNLEQYF. CDR3 DNA sequence: TGTGCCAGCAGTTACTCTGGACGGACCAATCTGGAGCAGTACTTC. The chain joins TRBV6-2 or TRBV6-3 to TRBJ2-7, with D uncertain. This CDR3 has 15 amino acids. Deletions cut 0 bases from V and 7 bases from J, with 16 bases between. CDR1 and CDR2 from the germline V gene are MNHEY and SVGEGT.

DNA of the CDR3: TGTGCTAGTGGTTCAGATCAGGGATACGAGCAGTACTTC. This encodes CASGSDQGYEQYF. The chain combines TRBV12-5 with TRBJ2-7; a possible D gene is TRBD1 (5 bases). The V end lost 4 bases, the J end lost 4 bases, and 11 bases lay between the germline ends. The CDR3 runs 13 residues. Per germline, CDR1 LGHNT and CDR2 FRNRAP. The full variable domain, in which reference TRBV12-5 and TRBJ2-7 provide the parts outside the CDR3, is DARVTQTPRHKVTEMGQEVTMRCQPILGHNTVFWYRQTMMQGLELLAYFRNRAPLDDSGMPKDRFSAEMPDATLATLKIQPSEPRDSAVYFCASGSDQGYEQYFGPGTRLTVT.

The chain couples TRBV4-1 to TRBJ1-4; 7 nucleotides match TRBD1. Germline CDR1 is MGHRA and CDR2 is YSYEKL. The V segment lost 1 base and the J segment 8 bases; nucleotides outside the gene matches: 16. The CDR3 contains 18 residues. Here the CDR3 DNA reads TGCGCCAGCAGCCAAGCCCTGGACAGCCGAGGGGGCGTGGAAAAACTGTTTTTT. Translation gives CASSQALDSRGGVEKLFF.

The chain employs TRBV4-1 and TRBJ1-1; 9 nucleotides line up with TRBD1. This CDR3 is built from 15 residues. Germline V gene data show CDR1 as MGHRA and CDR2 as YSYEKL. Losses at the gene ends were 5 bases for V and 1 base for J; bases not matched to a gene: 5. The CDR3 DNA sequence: TGCGCCAGCAGCTATGACAGGGGGACGAACACTGAAGCTTTCTTT. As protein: CASSYDRGTNTEAFF.

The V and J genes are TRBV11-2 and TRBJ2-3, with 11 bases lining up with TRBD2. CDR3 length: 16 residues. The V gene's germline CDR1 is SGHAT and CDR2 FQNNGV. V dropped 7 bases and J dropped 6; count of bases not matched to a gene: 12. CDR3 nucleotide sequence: TGTGCCAGCATCAAGGGGGCGACTAGCGGGGCGGATACGCAGTATTTT. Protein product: CASIKGATSGADTQYF.

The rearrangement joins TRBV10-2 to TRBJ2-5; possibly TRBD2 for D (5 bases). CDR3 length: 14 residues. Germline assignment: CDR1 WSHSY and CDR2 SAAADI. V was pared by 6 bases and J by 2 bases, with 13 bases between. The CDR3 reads CASRGLEGQETQYF. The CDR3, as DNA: TGCGCCAGCAGAGGCCTCGAGGGACAAGAGACCCAGTACTTC.